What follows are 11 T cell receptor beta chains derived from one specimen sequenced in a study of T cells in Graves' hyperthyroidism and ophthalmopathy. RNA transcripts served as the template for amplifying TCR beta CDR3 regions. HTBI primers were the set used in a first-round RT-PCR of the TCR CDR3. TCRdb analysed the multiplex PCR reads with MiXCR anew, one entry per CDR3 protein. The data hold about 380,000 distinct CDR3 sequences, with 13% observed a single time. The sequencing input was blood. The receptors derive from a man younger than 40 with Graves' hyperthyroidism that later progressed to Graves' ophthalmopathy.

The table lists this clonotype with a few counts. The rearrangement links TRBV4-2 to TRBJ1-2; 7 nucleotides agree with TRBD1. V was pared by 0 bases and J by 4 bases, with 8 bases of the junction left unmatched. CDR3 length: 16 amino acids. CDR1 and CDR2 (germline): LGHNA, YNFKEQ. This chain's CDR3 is CASSQDSGGIGYGYTF. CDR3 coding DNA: TGTGCCAGCAGCCAAGATTCAGGGGGGATCGGCTATGGCTACACCTTC.

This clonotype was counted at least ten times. This CDR3 is CASSQHRGGTEAFF. The CDR3 region has the DNA TGTGCCAGCAGCCAACACCGAGGGGGAACTGAAGCTTTCTTT. The chain recombines TRBV3-1 with TRBJ1-1; weak D call: TRBD1 (6 bases). Germline V gives CDR1 LGHDT, CDR2 YNNKEL (reference sequence). CDR3 size: 14 residues. V was clipped by 2 bases and J by 5 bases, with 12 bases between them.

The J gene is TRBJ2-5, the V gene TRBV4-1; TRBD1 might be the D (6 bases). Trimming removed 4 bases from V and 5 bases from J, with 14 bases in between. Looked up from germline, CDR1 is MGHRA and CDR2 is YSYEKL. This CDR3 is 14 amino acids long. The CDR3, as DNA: TGCGCCAGCAGCCCCCCTGGGACACGGGAGACCCAGTACTTC. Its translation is CASSPPGTRETQYF.

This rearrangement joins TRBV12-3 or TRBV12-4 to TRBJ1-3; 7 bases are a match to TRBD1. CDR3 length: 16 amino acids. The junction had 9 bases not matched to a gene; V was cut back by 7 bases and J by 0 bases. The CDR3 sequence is CASTPSTGSSGNTIYF. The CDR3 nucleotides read TGTGCCAGCACCCCTTCGACAGGGAGCTCTGGAAACACCATATATTTT.

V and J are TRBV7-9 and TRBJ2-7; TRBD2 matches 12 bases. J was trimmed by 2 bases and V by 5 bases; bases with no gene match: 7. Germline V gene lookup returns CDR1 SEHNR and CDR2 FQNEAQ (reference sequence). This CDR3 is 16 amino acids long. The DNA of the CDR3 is TGTGCCAGCAGCAGCCTGACTAGCGGGGGAACCTACGAGCAGTACTTC. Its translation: CASSSLTSGGTYEQYF.

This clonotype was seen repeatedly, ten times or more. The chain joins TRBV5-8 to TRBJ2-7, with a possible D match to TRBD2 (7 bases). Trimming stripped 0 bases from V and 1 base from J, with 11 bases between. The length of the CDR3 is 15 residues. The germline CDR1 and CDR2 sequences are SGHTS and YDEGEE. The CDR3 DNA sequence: TGTGCCAGCAGCTTGGAGGGGGGGAAGTCCTACGAGCAGTACTTC. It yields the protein CASSLEGGKSYEQYF.

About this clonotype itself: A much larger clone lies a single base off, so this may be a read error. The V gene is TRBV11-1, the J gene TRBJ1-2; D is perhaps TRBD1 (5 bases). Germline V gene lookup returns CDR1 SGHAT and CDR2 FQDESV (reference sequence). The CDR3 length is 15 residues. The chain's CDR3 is CASSGTGPANYGYAF. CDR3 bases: TGTGCCAGCAGCGGAACAGGTCCCGCTAACTATGGCTACGCCTTC.

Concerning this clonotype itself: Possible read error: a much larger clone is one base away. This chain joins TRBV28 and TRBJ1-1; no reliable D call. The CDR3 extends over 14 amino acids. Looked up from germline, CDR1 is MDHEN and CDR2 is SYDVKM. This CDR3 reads CASSLFKAPTESFF. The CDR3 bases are TGTGCCAGCAGTTTATTCAAAGCCCCCACTGAATCTTTCTTT.

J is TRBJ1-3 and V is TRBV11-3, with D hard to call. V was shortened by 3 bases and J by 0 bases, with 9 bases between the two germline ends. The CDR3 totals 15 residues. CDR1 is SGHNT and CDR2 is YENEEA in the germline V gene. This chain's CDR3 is CASSFRSGSGNTIYF. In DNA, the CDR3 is TGTGCCAGCAGCTTTAGGAGCGGCTCTGGAAACACCATATATTTT.

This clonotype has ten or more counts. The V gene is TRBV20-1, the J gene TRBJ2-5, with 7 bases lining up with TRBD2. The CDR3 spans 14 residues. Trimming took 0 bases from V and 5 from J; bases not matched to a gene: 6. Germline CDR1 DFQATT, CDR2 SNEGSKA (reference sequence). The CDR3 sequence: CSARDPGGGETQYF. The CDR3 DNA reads TGCAGTGCTAGAGACCCGGGGGGTGGGGAGACCCAGTACTTC.

DNA of the CDR3: TGCGCCAGCAGCCAAGAAGGACTAGCGGGGGGCAATGAGCAGTTCTTC. This gives the protein CASSQEGLAGGNEQFF. V usage is TRBV4-1 and J usage is TRBJ2-1; 14 nucleotides match TRBD2. Germline assignment: CDR1 MGHRA and CDR2 YSYEKL. The CDR3 is 16 residues long. V dropped 0 bases and J dropped 6; count of bases not matched to a gene: 1.